This TCR beta chain is from a study of control samples from healthy donors and cancer patients. Trimming at V came to 5 bases and at J to 4 bases, leaving 6 bases not matched to a gene. The V gene's germline CDR1 is LNHDA and CDR2 SQIVND (reference sequence). The CDR3 is made up of 14 amino acids. Method: immunoSEQ multiplex PCR; TCRdb's copy keeps in-frame clones and lacks some. Of 95,000 to 150,000 clones detected, approximately 87% appear once; the ten largest clones hold about 12%. V usage is TRBV19 and J usage is TRBJ2-3, with TRBD1 identical over 7 bases. The sequence came from a man aged 25 to 45 in good health. What was sequenced was blood. CDR3 amino acids: CASSVSTGSDTQYF. CDR3 in DNA: TGTGCCAGTAGTGTTTCGACAGGGTCAGATACGCAGTATTTT.